This T cell receptor beta chain was documented in a study of T cells in Graves' hyperthyroidism and ophthalmopathy. RNA transcripts served as the template for amplifying TCR beta CDR3 regions. A set of HTBI primers served as the primers for a first-round RT-PCR of the TCR CDR3. Each CDR3 protein is one row after TCRdb ran MiXCR on the multiplex PCR reads. The sample has about 560,000 distinct CDR3 sequences; approximately 15% are singletons. Germline assignment: CDR1 MNHEY and CDR2 SVGEGT. The CDR3 has 14 amino acids. V trimming: 5 bases; J trimming: 0 bases; junction bases outside the gene matches: 3. Many counts were recorded for this clonotype.

The TCR was taken from a woman aged 18-29 years with Graves' hyperthyroidism. J is TRBJ2-7 and V is TRBV6-2 or TRBV6-3, with 8 bases fitting TRBD1. Input material: blood. DNA for the CDR3: TGTGCCAGCAGTCGGGGACAGGCCTCCTACGAGCAGTACTTC. Translated, it gives CASSRGQASYEQYF.